This is a list of T cell receptor beta chains from one sample in a study of cytomegalovirus exposure and HLA in healthy donors. Clones were read by immunoSEQ multiplex PCR, and TCRdb kept only the in-frame ones, dropping some. The sample yields about 160,000 clones, around four fifths seen once. Input material: PBMCs. The receptor set was obtained from a man between 18 and 29 years old in good health and CMV-seropositive. CDR3s include the opening cysteine and the closing phenylalanine or tryptophan. The D gene is left open where the match is weak. Only part of the rows carry a size: once, few, many, or a class if the clone is expanded.

j_gene: TRBJ2-3; v_gene: TRBV9; abundance: -; d_gene: TRBD2; len: 16; CDR3nt: TGTGCCAGCAGCACCTCACGCGGGGGAGGGGCAGATACGCAGTATTTT; CDR3aa: CASSTSRGGGADTQYF
j_gene: TRBJ2-1; v_gene: TRBV5-1; abundance: once; d_gene: -; len: 15; CDR3nt: TGCGCCAGCAGCTTGGCCTTACTCTCCTACAATGAGCAGTTCTTC; CDR3aa: CASSLALLSYNEQFF
j_gene: TRBJ2-1; v_gene: TRBV18; abundance: -; d_gene: -; len: 15; CDR3nt: TGTGCCAGCTCACCACCGAGGCGAGAAAGGAATGAGCAGTTCTTC; CDR3aa: CASSPPRRERNEQFF
j_gene: TRBJ2-3; v_gene: TRBV11-2; abundance: -; d_gene: -; len: 12; CDR3nt: TGTGCCAGCAGCTATAACAGTGGTGCGCAGTATTTT; CDR3aa: CASSYNSGAQYF
j_gene: TRBJ2-4; v_gene: TRBV6-5; abundance: -; d_gene: -; len: 11; CDR3nt: TGTGCCAGCAGGGGAGGAAACATTCAGTACTTC; CDR3aa: CASRGGNIQYF
j_gene: TRBJ2-7; v_gene: TRBV13; abundance: -; d_gene: TRBD1; len: 15; CDR3nt: TGTGCCAGCAGCGGAGACAGGGCCCTGCGTGGGGAGCAGTACTTC; CDR3aa: CASSGDRALRGEQYF
j_gene: TRBJ2-6; v_gene: TRBV18; abundance: few; d_gene: -; len: 18; CDR3nt: TGTGCCAGCTCACCCCCAGAGGTATTCTGGGCTGGGGCCAACGTCCTGACTTTC; CDR3aa: CASSPPEVFWAGANVLTF
j_gene: TRBJ1-4; v_gene: TRBV7-6; abundance: -; d_gene: TRBD1; len: 16; CDR3nt: TGTGCCAGCAGCCTCAATTTACAGGGGGCGGGCGAAAAACTGTTTTTT; CDR3aa: CASSLNLQGAGEKLFF
j_gene: TRBJ2-3; v_gene: TRBV9; abundance: -; d_gene: TRBD2; len: 14; CDR3nt: TGTGCCAGCAGCTTTCGGGGGGTCACAGATACGCAGTATTTT; CDR3aa: CASSFRGVTDTQYF
j_gene: TRBJ2-3; v_gene: TRBV10-2; abundance: -; d_gene: TRBD2; len: 15; CDR3nt: TGCGCCAGCAGTGTTCTAGCGGGAGGAACAGATACGCAGTATTTT; CDR3aa: CASSVLAGGTDTQYF
j_gene: TRBJ1-4; v_gene: TRBV7-6; abundance: -; d_gene: -; len: 13; CDR3nt: TGTGCCAGCAGCTTAGTTCAGAACGAAAAACTGTTTTTT; CDR3aa: CASSLVQNEKLFF
j_gene: TRBJ2-3; v_gene: TRBV5-4; abundance: -; d_gene: -; len: 16; CDR3nt: TGTGCCAGCAGCTTCGGCATGCGGCAGAGCACAGATACGCAGTATTTT; CDR3aa: CASSFGMRQSTDTQYF
j_gene: TRBJ2-1; v_gene: TRBV6-6; abundance: -; d_gene: -; len: 11; CDR3nt: TGTGCCAGCAGGCAGGGGTTTGAGCAGTTCTTC; CDR3aa: CASRQGFEQFF
j_gene: TRBJ2-3; v_gene: TRBV5-6; abundance: once; d_gene: TRBD1; len: 17; CDR3nt: TGTGCCAGCAGCTTGGCGGGACAGGGGACCTCGGGTGATACGCAGTATTTT; CDR3aa: CASSLAGQGTSGDTQYF
j_gene: TRBJ2-2; v_gene: TRBV27; abundance: -; d_gene: TRBD2; len: 15; CDR3nt: TGTGCCAGCAGTTTAAGCGGACTAGCAACTGGGGAGCTGTTTTTT; CDR3aa: CASSLSGLATGELFF
j_gene: TRBJ1-1; v_gene: TRBV29-1; abundance: -; d_gene: -; len: 15; CDR3nt: TGCAGCGTTGACTCTCTACCAGGGCTGAACACTGAAGCTTTCTTT; CDR3aa: CSVDSLPGLNTEAFF
j_gene: TRBJ2-4; v_gene: TRBV4-3; abundance: -; d_gene: -; len: 14; CDR3nt: TGCGCCAGCAGCCAAGATAGCGGAATAAACATTCAGTACTTC; CDR3aa: CASSQDSGINIQYF
j_gene: TRBJ2-3; v_gene: TRBV28; abundance: -; d_gene: -; len: 14; CDR3nt: TGTGCCAGCATACAGTGGGGGGGCCGAGATACGCAGTATTTT; CDR3aa: CASIQWGGRDTQYF
j_gene: TRBJ2-5; v_gene: TRBV5-1; abundance: -; d_gene: TRBD1; len: 15; CDR3nt: TGCGCCAGCCGTATCACAGGGGGCTCGCGGGAGACCCAGTACTTC; CDR3aa: CASRITGGSRETQYF
j_gene: TRBJ2-7; v_gene: TRBV4-3; abundance: -; d_gene: TRBD2; len: 15; CDR3nt: TGCGCCAGCAGCCAATCAGTAGCGGGAGTTTCCGAGCAGTACTTC; CDR3aa: CASSQSVAGVSEQYF
j_gene: TRBJ2-3; v_gene: TRBV10-3; abundance: -; d_gene: TRBD2; len: 17; CDR3nt: TGTGCCATCAGCGGGACTAGTGGGGGGGATTACACAGATACGCAGTATTTT; CDR3aa: CAISGTSGGDYTDTQYF
j_gene: TRBJ2-1; v_gene: TRBV5-1; abundance: -; d_gene: TRBD2; len: 14; CDR3nt: TGCGCCAGCAGCGGGGGACTAGCGGACAATGAGCAGTTCTTC; CDR3aa: CASSGGLADNEQFF
j_gene: TRBJ1-4; v_gene: TRBV30; abundance: -; d_gene: -; len: 14; CDR3nt: TGTGCCTGGAGTGGCCAGACAACTAATGAAAAACTGTTTTTT; CDR3aa: CAWSGQTTNEKLFF
j_gene: TRBJ2-2; v_gene: TRBV5-1; abundance: -; d_gene: TRBD1; len: 15; CDR3nt: TGCGCCAGCAGCTCGGACAGGGTGAACACCGGGGAGCTGTTTTTT; CDR3aa: CASSSDRVNTGELFF
j_gene: TRBJ2-5; v_gene: TRBV6-5; abundance: -; d_gene: -; len: 14; CDR3nt: TGTGCCAGCAGTGAAGGGCCAGGGCAAGAGACCCAGTACTTC; CDR3aa: CASSEGPGQETQYF